This T cell receptor beta chain was identified during a study of identical twins. Overall study findings and caveats: Memory repertoires showed no such pattern, whereas abundant cord blood beta clonotypes carried fewer insertions. In monozygotic twins, models underestimated the sharing of out-of-frame TCR alpha.

J gave up 8 bases and V 0 bases, and 1 base lay outside the gene matches. From germline, CDR1 is SGHRS and CDR2 YFSETQ. CDR3 size: 14 residues. Each CDR3 protein is one row after TCRdb ran MiXCR on the 5' RACE reads. Among 200,000 or so distinct CDR3 sequences listed, 6% to 9% were seen once. At least ten counts were recorded for this clonotype. Its antigen remains unknown. The data were also submitted as part of a second study, on yellow fever vaccine responses in identical twins.

This clonotype was sampled from a woman aged 18 to 35 in good health. The sequenced sample was memory (CD45RO+) T cells sorted from blood. The chain couples TRBV5-1 to TRBJ1-6; 8 positions match TRBD1. The DNA for the CDR3 is TGCGCCAGCAGCTTGGAGACAGGGGATTCACCCCTCCACTTT. Protein: CASSLETGDSPLHF. The complete variable domain, with remaining parts taken from reference TRBV5-1 and TRBJ1-6, reads KAGVTQTPRYLIKTRGQQVTLSCSPISGHRSVSWYQQTPGQGLQFLFEYFSETQRNKGNFPGRFSGRQFSNSRSEMNVSTLELGDSALYLCASSLETGDSPLHFGNGTRLTVT.